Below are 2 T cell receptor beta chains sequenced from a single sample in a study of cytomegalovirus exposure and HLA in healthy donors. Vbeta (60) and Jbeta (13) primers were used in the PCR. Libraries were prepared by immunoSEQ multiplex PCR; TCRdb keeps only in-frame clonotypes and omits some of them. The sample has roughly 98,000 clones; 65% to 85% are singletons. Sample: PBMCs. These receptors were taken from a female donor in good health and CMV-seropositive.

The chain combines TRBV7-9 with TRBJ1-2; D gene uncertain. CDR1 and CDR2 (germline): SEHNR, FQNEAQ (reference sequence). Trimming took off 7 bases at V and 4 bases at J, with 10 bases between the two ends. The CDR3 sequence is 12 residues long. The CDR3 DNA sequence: TGTGCCAGCACCCACGGGAGCTATGGCTACACCTTC. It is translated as CASTHGSYGYTF. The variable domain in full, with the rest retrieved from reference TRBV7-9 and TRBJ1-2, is DTGVSQNPRHKITKRGQNVTFRCDPISEHNRLYWYRQTLGQGPEFLTYFQNEAQLEKSRLLSDRFSAERPKGSFSTLEIQRTEQGDSAMYLCASTHGSYGYTFGSGTRLTVV.

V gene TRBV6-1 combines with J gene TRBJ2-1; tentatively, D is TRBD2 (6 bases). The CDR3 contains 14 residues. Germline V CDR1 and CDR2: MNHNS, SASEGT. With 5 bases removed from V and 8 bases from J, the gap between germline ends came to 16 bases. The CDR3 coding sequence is TGTGCCAGCAGTAAAGTTGCGGGAAGGCATGAGCAGTTCTTC. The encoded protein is CASSKVAGRHEQFF.